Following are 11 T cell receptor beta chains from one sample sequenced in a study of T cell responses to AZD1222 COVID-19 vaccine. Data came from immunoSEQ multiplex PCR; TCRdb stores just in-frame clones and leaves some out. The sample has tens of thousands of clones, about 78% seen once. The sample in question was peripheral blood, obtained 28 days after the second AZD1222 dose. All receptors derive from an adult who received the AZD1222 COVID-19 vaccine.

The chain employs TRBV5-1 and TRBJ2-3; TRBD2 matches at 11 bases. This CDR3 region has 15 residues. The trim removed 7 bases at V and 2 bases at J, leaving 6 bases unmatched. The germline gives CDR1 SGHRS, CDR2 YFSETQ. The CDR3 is CASALAGGITDTQYF. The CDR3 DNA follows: TGCGCCAGCGCCTTAGCGGGGGGGATCACAGATACGCAGTATTTT.

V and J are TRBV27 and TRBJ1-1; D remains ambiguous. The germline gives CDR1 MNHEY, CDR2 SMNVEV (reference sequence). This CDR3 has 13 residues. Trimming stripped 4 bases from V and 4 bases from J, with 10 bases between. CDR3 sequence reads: CASSWNGFTEAFF. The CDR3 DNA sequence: TGTGCCAGCAGTTGGAACGGGTTCACTGAAGCTTTCTTT.

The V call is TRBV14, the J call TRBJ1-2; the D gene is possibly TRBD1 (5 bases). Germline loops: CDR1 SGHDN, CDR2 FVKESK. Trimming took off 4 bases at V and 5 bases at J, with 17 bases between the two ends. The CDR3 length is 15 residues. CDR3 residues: CASSLTQGREYGYTF. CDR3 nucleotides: TGTGCCAGCAGCCTAACCCAGGGACGCGAATATGGCTACACCTTC.

The CDR3 loop is CASSSDLDRTPRAFF. The CDR3 DNA reads as TGTGCCAGCAGCTCAGACCTTGACCGAACCCCGAGAGCTTTCTTT. The chain recombines TRBV5-4 with TRBJ1-1; D gene uncertain. Trimming removed 3 bases from V and 10 bases from J, with 22 bases in between. The CDR3 covers 15 residues. The germline V gene has CDR1 SGHNT and CDR2 YYREEE (reference sequence).

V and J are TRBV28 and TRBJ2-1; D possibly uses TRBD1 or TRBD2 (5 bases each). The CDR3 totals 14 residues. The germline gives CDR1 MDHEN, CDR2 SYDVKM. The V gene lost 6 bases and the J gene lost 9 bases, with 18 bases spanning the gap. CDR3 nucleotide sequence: TGTGCCAGCAGCCCAGGGAGTAGTATAGGTGAGCAGTTCTTC. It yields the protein CASSPGSSIGEQFF. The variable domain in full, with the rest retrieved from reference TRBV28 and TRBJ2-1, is DVKVTQSSRYLVKRTGEKVFLECVQDMDHENMFWYRQDPGLGLRLIYFSYDVKMKEKGDIPEGYSVSREKKERFSLILESASTNQTSMYLCASSPGSSIGEQFFGPGTRLTVL.

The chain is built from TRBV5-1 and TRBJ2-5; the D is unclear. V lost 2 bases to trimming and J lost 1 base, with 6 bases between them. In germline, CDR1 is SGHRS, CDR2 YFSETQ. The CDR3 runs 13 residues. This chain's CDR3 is CASSLQVQETQYF. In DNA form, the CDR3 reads TGCGCCAGCAGCTTACAAGTCCAAGAGACCCAGTACTTC.

Written as DNA, the CDR3 is TGTGCCAGCACCCGGACTAGGGGCACAGATACGCAGTATTTT. Translating gives CASTRTRGTDTQYF. J is TRBJ2-3 and V is TRBV7-8; TRBD2 agrees at 7 bases. The V and J ends lost 7 bases and 1 base, in that order; junction bases with no gene match: 5. The CDR3 totals 14 residues. CDR1 is SGHVS, CDR2 FQNEAQ, per germline.

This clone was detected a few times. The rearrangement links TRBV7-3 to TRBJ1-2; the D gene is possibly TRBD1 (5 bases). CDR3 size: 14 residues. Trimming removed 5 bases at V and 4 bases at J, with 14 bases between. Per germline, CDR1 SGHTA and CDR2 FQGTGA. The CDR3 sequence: CASSPSGRSYGYTF. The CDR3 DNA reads TGTGCCAGCAGCCCATCGGGACGGTCCTATGGCTACACCTTC.

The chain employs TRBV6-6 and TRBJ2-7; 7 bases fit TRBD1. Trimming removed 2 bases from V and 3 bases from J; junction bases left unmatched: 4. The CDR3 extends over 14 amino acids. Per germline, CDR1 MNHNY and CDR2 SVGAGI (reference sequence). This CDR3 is CASSYKGQSYEQYF. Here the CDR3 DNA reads TGTGCCAGCAGTTACAAGGGACAGAGCTACGAGCAGTACTTC.

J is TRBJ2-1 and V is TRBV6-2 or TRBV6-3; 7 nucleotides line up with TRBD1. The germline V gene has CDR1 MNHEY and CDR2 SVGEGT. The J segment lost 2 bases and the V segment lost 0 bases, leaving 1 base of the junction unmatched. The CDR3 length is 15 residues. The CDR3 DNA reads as TGTGCCAGCAGTTACTCGGGACAGACCTACAATGAGCAGTTCTTC. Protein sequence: CASSYSGQTYNEQFF.

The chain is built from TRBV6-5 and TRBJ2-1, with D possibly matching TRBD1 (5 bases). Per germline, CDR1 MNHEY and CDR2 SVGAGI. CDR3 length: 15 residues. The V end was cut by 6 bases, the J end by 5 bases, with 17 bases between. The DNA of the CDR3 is TGTGCCAGCAGGGACACCCTCAACCTGAACAATGAGCAGTTCTTC. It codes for CASRDTLNLNNEQFF.